This T cell receptor beta chain was documented in a study of T cell repertoires in cytomegalovirus infection. Across the whole study: Based on public TCR beta signatures, there were indications of CMV infection and of a matching HLA type. Study conclusions and caveats: The ex vivo response was dominated by HLA-C-restricted CMV-specific TCR beta clonotypes.

The CDR3 runs to 14 residues. Between the trimmed V and J ends, which lost 3 bases and 3 bases, there was a span of 8 bases. Germline V gene data show CDR1 as SNHLY and CDR2 as FYNNEI. In its sample, this clonotype was seen a few times. Its antigen is still unknown. One entry per CDR3 protein results from TCRdb running MiXCR on the reads. Here the sample spans about 310,000 distinct CDR3 sequences, approximately 25% being singletons. Sequencing was performed on cultured PBMCs, taken from culture after CMV antigen stimulation. The TCR was taken from a human donor in good health (CMV status not recorded). Some clones in this sample may be carry-over from other donors' samples. V and J are TRBV2 and TRBJ2-2; unclear D gene. The CDR3 bases are TGTGCCAGCAGTGAGGGCCAGTACACCGGGGAGCTGTTTTTT. Its protein is CASSEGQYTGELFF.